Included here is one TCR beta chain sequence, with context. Generated by immunoSEQ multiplex PCR, the TCRdb table keeps only in-frame clones and is missing some. The data contain approximately 1,500 clones, 75% to 90% of them singletons. V lost 0 bases and J lost 3, with 11 bases in between. Germline V gene data show CDR1 as SGHRS and CDR2 as YFSETQ. This CDR3 region has 15 residues. The data derive from a study of tumor T cells in aggressive B-cell lymphoma. The clonotype comes from an adult with diffuse large B cell lymphoma. V usage is TRBV5-1 and J usage is TRBJ2-3; possibly TRBD1 for D (6 bases). Input material: tumor tissue. Written as DNA, the CDR3 is TGCGCCAGCAGCTTGGCCAGGCAGGGGACAGATACGCAGTATTTT. This encodes CASSLARQGTDTQYF.